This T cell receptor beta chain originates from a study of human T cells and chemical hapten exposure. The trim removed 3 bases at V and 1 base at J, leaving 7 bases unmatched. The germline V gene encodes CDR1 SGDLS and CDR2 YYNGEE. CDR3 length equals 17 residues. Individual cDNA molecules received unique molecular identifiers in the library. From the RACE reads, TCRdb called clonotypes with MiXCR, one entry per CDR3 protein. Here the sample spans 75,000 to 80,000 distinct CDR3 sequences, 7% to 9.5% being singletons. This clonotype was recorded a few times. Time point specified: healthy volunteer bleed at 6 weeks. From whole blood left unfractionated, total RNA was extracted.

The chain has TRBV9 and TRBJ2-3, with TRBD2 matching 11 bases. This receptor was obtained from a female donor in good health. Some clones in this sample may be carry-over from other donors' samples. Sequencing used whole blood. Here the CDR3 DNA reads TGTGCCAGCAGCGCGGCCCCGACTAGCGGGGGCACAGATACGCAGTATTTT. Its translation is CASSAAPTSGGTDTQYF.